The sequence of this T cell receptor beta chain was determined in a study of Graves' ophthalmopathy and Graves' hyperthyroidism. Notes on the study in general: The model's ophthalmopathy progression predictions had about 69% sensitivity and roughly 72% specificity.

Transcripts of RNA were the source for amplifying TCR beta CDR3 regions. Scientists carried out first-round RT-PCR using HTBI primers and then a second-round multiplex PCR. TCRdb ran MiXCR on the multiplex PCR reads and lists one entry per CDR3 protein. The table lists almost 750,000 distinct CDR3 sequences, 40% of them singletons. This clonotype occurred once. Its antigen is currently unknown. Mismatch with germline at one junction end may stem from a read error. Sequencing input: peripheral blood. The clonotype originates from an adult man with Graves' ophthalmopathy.

CDR3 nucleotide sequence: TGTGCCAGCAGTTACTTGTCAGACCCTAATCCACCCCTCCACTTT. Encoded protein: CASSYLSDPNPPLHF. V is TRBV7-2 and J is TRBJ1-6; the D is unclear. This CDR3 contains 15 residues. The V gene's germline CDR1 is SGHTA and CDR2 FQGNSA.